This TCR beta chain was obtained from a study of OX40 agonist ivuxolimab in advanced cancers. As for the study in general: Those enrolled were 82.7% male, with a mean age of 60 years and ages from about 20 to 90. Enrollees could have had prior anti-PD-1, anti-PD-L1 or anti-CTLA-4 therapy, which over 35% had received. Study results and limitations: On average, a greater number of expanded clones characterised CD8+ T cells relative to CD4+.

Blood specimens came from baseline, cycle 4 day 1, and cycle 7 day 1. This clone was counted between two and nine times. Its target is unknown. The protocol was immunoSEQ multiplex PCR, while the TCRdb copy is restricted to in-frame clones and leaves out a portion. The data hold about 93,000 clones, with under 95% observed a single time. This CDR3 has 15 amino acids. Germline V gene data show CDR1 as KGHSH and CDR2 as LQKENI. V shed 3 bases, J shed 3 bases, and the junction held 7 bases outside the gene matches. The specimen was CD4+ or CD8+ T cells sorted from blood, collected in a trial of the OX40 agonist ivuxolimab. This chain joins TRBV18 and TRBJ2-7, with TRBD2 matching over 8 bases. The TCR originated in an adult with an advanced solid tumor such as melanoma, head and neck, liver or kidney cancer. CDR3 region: CASSPLDSGIYEQYF. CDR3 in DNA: TGTGCCAGCTCACCGCTCGATAGCGGGATCTACGAGCAGTACTTC.